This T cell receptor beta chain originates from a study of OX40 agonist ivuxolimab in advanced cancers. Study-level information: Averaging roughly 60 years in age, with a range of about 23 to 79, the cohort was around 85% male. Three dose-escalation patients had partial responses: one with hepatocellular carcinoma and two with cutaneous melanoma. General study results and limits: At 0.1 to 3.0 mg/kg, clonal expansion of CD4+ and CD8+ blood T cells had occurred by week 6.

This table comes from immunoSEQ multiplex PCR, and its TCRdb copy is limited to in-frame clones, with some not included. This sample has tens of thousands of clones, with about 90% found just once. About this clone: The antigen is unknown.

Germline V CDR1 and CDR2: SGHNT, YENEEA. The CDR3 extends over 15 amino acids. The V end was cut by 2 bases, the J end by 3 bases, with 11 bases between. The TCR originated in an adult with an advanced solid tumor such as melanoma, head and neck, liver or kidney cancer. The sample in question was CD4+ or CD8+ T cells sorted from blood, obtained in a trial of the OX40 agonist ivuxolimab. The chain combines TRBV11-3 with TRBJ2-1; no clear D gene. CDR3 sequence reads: CASSLIGVYYNEQFF. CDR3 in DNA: TGTGCCAGCAGCTTAATCGGTGTCTACTACAATGAGCAGTTCTTC.